This T cell receptor (beta chain) was identified during a study of blood T cell repertoires in COVID-19. This CDR3 contains 17 residues. Germline V CDR1 and CDR2: MNHEY, SMNVEV (reference sequence). V lost 4 bases and J lost 0, with 16 bases in between. Using immunoSEQ multiplex PCR, the repertoire was profiled, and TCRdb retains in-frame clones only, with some absent. The table has about 290,000 clones, around four fifths seen once. V and J are TRBV27 and TRBJ1-5, with D unresolved. The sequencing sample was made of peripheral blood. The clonotype originates from a woman between 45 and 65 years old with active or convalescent COVID-19. CDR3 coding DNA: TGTGCCAGCAGTTCACTACGGGAAATCCTTAGCAATCAGCCCCAGCATTTT. It specifies CASSSLREILSNQPQHF.